This TCR beta chain was recovered during a study of blood T cell repertoires in COVID-19. The CDR3 is 11 residues long. The V and J ends lost 6 bases and 7 bases respectively, with 12 bases between them. Germline CDR1 and CDR2: DFQATT and SNEGSKA (reference sequence). TCRdb keeps only in-frame clones here, not all; method: immunoSEQ multiplex PCR. The sample yields hundreds of thousands of clones, more than 80% seen once. The sequence was obtained from a woman younger than 45 with active or convalescent COVID-19. The sample taken for sequencing was peripheral blood. The rearrangement uses TRBV20-1 and TRBJ1-2; tentatively, D is TRBD1 (6 bases). The CDR3 region has the DNA TGCAGTGCAAAGACAGGCACTGGCTACACCTTC. Protein sequence: CSAKTGTGYTF.